The entry below describes one TCR beta chain. Which cohort a participant joined came from the clinical history participants gave. These data come from a study of blood T cell repertoires in COVID-19. On the study more broadly: PBMCs, B-cell-depleted T cells, or T cells provided the cDNA or gDNA that made up the material.

V trimming: 3 bases; J trimming: 3 bases; junction bases outside the gene matches: 5. The CDR3 runs 14 residues. Germline V gene sequence: CDR1 ENHRY, CDR2 SYGVKD. Clones were read by immunoSEQ multiplex PCR, and TCRdb kept only the in-frame ones, dropping some. Among about 480,000 clones listed, about 85% were seen once. The TCR comes from a woman in her late teens or twenties with acute COVID-19. This sequence joins TRBV10-3 and TRBJ2-7, with 7 positions matching TRBD2. The sample was PBMCs or T cells enriched from blood (not recorded which). The CDR3 protein is CAISDSGTNYEQYF. The CDR3 DNA sequence: TGTGCCATCAGTGACAGCGGGACGAACTACGAGCAGTACTTC.